These T cell receptor beta chains were read from a single sample in a study of cytomegalovirus exposure and HLA in healthy donors. Profiling relied on immunoSEQ multiplex PCR, and the TCRdb table lists in-frame clones only, not all of them. Among 180,000 or so clones listed, about 69% were seen once. The sample was PBMCs. The source of these receptors is a male donor in good health and CMV-seronegative. Each CDR3 is given with its conserved first and last residue. A D gene is named only where the DNA matches it firmly. Clone size is not always given. Where it is, it says once, few, many or a class for expanded clones.

CASSLGTSTDTQYF TGCGCCAGCAGCTTGGGGACTAGCACAGATACGCAGTATTTT TRBJ2-3 - - TRBV5-1
CAISDTGTGNQPQHF TGTGCCATCAGTGATACAGGGACGGGCAATCAGCCCCAGCATTTT TRBJ1-5 - - TRBV10-3
CASSPGDSTDTQYF TGCGCCAGCAGCCCGGGGGACAGCACAGATACGCAGTATTTT TRBJ2-3 - - TRBV5-1
CASSNDRQGHEQYF TGTGCCAGCAGCAACGATAGACAGGGCCACGAGCAGTACTTC TRBJ2-7 - TRBD1 TRBV11-2
CASSYDGASGNTIYF TGTGCCAGCAGTTACGACGGAGCCTCTGGAAACACCATATATTTT TRBJ1-3 once - TRBV6-5
CASSLRSQSNQPQHF TGTGCCAGCTCACTTAGGAGCCAGAGCAATCAGCCCCAGCATTTT TRBJ1-5 - - TRBV18
CASNRGENRRPYEQYF TGCGCCAGTAATCGCGGTGAAAACAGGCGTCCCTACGAGCAGTACTTC TRBJ2-7 - - TRBV5-1
CASSRAAREQYF TGTGCCAGCTCGCGGGCAGCCAGGGAGCAGTACTTC TRBJ2-7 - - TRBV18
CASSSPLKRGGYTDTQYF TGTGCCAGCAGCTCACCATTAAAGCGGGGGGGATACACAGATACGCAGTATTTT TRBJ2-3 - TRBD2 TRBV5-4
CASSLAGTALEAFF TGTGCCAGCAGCTTGGCCGGGACAGCCCTTGAAGCTTTCTTT TRBJ1-1 - TRBD1 TRBV5-6
CASSQGATEGQPQHF TGCGCCAGCAGCCAAGGGGCTACAGAGGGTCAGCCCCAGCATTTT TRBJ1-5 - - TRBV4-1
CAISERGDTGELFF TGTGCCATCAGTGAGCGGGGTGACACCGGGGAGCTGTTTTTT TRBJ2-2 - - TRBV10-3
CASSAGTSGTDTQYF TGTGCCAGCAGTGCCGGGACTAGCGGTACAGATACGCAGTATTTT TRBJ2-3 - TRBD2 TRBV28
CASSVGGSTEAFF TGTGCCAGCAGCGTAGGTGGGAGCACTGAAGCTTTCTTT TRBJ1-1 - - TRBV9
CASSPSLAGTGLYEQYF TGTGCCAGTAGTCCCAGTCTAGCCGGGACAGGATTATACGAGCAGTACTTC TRBJ2-7 - TRBD1 TRBV19
CASSRRLGADTQYF TGTGCCAGCAGTCGACGGCTAGGCGCAGATACGCAGTATTTT TRBJ2-3 - - TRBV7-8
CAWSPRSNMNTEAFF TGTGCCTGGAGCCCGAGGTCGAATATGAACACTGAAGCTTTCTTT TRBJ1-1 - - TRBV30
CASSQDRGSAEQYF TGCGCCAGCAGCCAAGATCGGGGTAGCGCCGAGCAGTACTTC TRBJ2-7 - - TRBV4-1
CASSLGGRPLFEQFF TGTGCCAGCAGCTTAGGGGGCCGACCTCTTTTTGAGCAGTTCTTC TRBJ2-1 - - TRBV7-2
CASSPHGTYSYEQYF TGTGCCAGCAGCCCTCATGGGACTTACTCCTACGAGCAGTACTTC TRBJ2-7 - - TRBV7-9
CASSPKESGNYGYTF TGTGCCAGCTCACCCAAAGAGTCCGGGAACTATGGCTACACCTTC TRBJ1-2 - - TRBV18
CASRTQGRNQPQHF TGTGCCAGTAGAACTCAGGGCCGCAATCAGCCCCAGCATTTT TRBJ1-5 few - TRBV19
CATSSRPGGGPYNEQFF TGTGCCACCAGCAGCCGTCCGGGCGGGGGACCTTACAATGAGCAGTTCTTC TRBJ2-1 - TRBD2 TRBV15
CASSRGNQPQHF TGTGCCAGCAGTAGAGGCAATCAGCCCCAGCATTTT TRBJ1-5 - - TRBV27
CAISASGGGVTGELFF TGTGCCATCAGTGCAAGTGGCGGGGGGGTCACCGGGGAGCTGTTTTTT TRBJ2-2 - TRBD2 TRBV10-3
CASSEGEQYEQYF TGTGCCAGCTCGGAGGGAGAACAGTACGAGCAGTACTTC TRBJ2-7 - - TRBV18
CASNEGSTGELFF TGTGCCAGCAACGAGGGTAGCACCGGGGAGCTGTTTTTT TRBJ2-2 - - TRBV2